The 27 T cell receptor beta chains given below trace back to one sample, sequenced in a study of CD8+ T cells in alopecia areata. It was cDNA, reverse transcribed from extracted RNA, that served as the sequencing template. Clones were read by immunoSEQ multiplex PCR, and TCRdb kept only the in-frame ones, dropping some. Found here are about 270,000 clones, roughly 60% of them singletons; the top ten hold 0.75% to 0.95%. The treatment: oral pan-JAK inhibitor, 5-10 mg twice daily. The specimen was CD4+ T cells sorted from blood, collected between weeks 51 and 52, from a patient treated with tofacitinib. The receptors here all came from a human donor with alopecia areata.

In its sample, this clone was seen a few times. V gene TRBV18 combines with J gene TRBJ2-6, with D unresolved. This CDR3 has 15 amino acids. Germline loops: CDR1 KGHSH, CDR2 LQKENI. V was shortened by 4 bases and J by 3 bases, with 10 bases between the two germline ends. The CDR3 protein is CASSRPTGGANVLTF. DNA for the CDR3: TGTGCCAGCTCACGCCCCACGGGTGGGGCCAACGTCCTGACTTTC. Looking up the rest from reference TRBV18 and TRBJ2-6 gives the full variable domain: NAGVMQNPRHLVRRRGQEARLRCSPMKGHSHVYWYRQLPEEGLKFMVYLQKENIIDESGMPKERFSAEFPKEGPSILRIQQVVRGDSAAYFCASSRPTGGANVLTFGAGSRLTVL.

In its sample, this clone was seen once. The V and J genes are TRBV6-5 and TRBJ2-7; no clear D. There are 14 residues in the CDR3. Germline CDR1 and CDR2: MNHEY and SVGAGI. Trimming stripped 5 bases from V and 0 bases from J, with 11 bases between. Written as DNA, the CDR3 is TGTGCCAGCAGTCGGCACGCCAGCTCCTACGAGCAGTACTTC. This translates into CASSRHASSYEQYF.

V and J are TRBV9 and TRBJ2-1; D perhaps matches TRBD1 (5 bases). The germline V gene has CDR1 SGDLS and CDR2 YYNGEE. This CDR3 has 15 amino acids. The germline V and J ends were trimmed by 6 bases and 4 bases, with 17 bases remaining between them. CDR3 coding DNA: TGTGCCAGCACTACTCAGGGATCCCTTTACAATGAGCAGTTCTTC. This gives the protein CASTTQGSLYNEQFF.

This chain links TRBV29-1 with TRBJ2-7; 8 bases are a match to TRBD1. Germline V gene lookup returns CDR1 SQVTM and CDR2 ANQGSEA. V lost 7 bases, J lost 2 bases, and 10 bases stayed unmatched. The CDR3 totals 14 residues. In DNA form, the CDR3 reads TGCAGCGCTATGCAGGAACAGGGGGCCTACGAGCAGTACTTC. Translation gives CSAMQEQGAYEQYF.

V is TRBV6-1 and J is TRBJ1-2, with D unresolved. In germline, CDR1 is MNHNS, CDR2 SASEGT. This CDR3 spans 13 amino acids. V was trimmed by 8 bases and J by 7 bases, leaving 17 bases between them. The DNA for the CDR3 is TGTGCCAGCGGCGAAAGCTCGTACCTTGGCTACACCTTC. Its translation: CASGESSYLGYTF.

To note about this clone: Other DNA sequences in this specimen translate into the identical CDR3. The chain couples TRBV27 to TRBJ2-7; 7 nucleotides match TRBD1. Looked up from germline, CDR1 is MNHEY and CDR2 is SMNVEV (reference sequence). The CDR3 contains 13 residues. V shed 4 bases, J shed 1 base, and the junction held 1 base outside the gene matches. This CDR3 is CASSYRGSYEQYF. The CDR3 nucleotides are TGTGCCAGCAGTTACAGGGGTTCCTACGAGCAGTACTTC.

This clone was seen a handful of times. CDR3 DNA: TGTGCCAGCAGCAATAGCGGGGGGGCTATGGGAGAGCAGTACTTC. Translation: CASSNSGGAMGEQYF. The rearrangement uses TRBV4-2 and TRBJ2-7; 11 bases are a match to TRBD2. The CDR3 length is 15 residues. Germline trimming cut 5 bases from V and 7 bases from J; bases unmatched to any gene: 10. Per germline, CDR1 LGHNA and CDR2 YNFKEQ.

This clone was recorded a few times. V usage is TRBV7-9 and J usage is TRBJ2-1, with TRBD1 matching 8 bases. V shed 4 bases and J 7 bases; nucleotides not matched to a gene: 3. The CDR3 covers 13 residues. Germline V gene lookup returns CDR1 SEHNR and CDR2 FQNEAQ (reference sequence). The DNA for the CDR3 is TGTGCCAGCAGCTCGGACAGGGCGAATGAGCAGTTCTTC. This codes for CASSSDRANEQFF.

The chain uses TRBV2 and TRBJ1-2, with D hard to call. Germline V gene sequence: CDR1 SNHLY, CDR2 FYNNEI. With 4 bases removed from V and 8 bases from J, the gap between germline ends came to 11 bases. CDR3 size: 12 residues. This CDR3 is CASSAWAEGYTF. DNA for the CDR3: TGTGCCAGCAGTGCCTGGGCCGAGGGCTACACCTTC.

The chain is built from TRBV5-1 and TRBJ2-7; the D gene is possibly TRBD2 (5 bases). V gave up 4 bases and J gave up 6 bases, with 17 bases separating them. The CDR3 consists of 14 residues. Per germline, CDR1 SGHRS and CDR2 YFSETQ. The CDR3 here is CASSLRAPYGEQYF. In DNA form, the CDR3 reads TGCGCCAGCAGCCTGAGGGCCCCCTACGGCGAGCAGTACTTC.

This clone has more than one count but fewer than ten. The gene calls are TRBV7-2 and TRBJ1-1, with 7 bases matching TRBD1. Germline trimming cut 1 base from V and 3 bases from J; bases unmatched to any gene: 2. Germline CDR1 reads SGHTA; CDR2 reads FQGNSA. CDR3 length: 14 residues. The CDR3 DNA is TGTGCCAGCAGCTTAGGGACAGGATACACTGAAGCTTTCTTT. It translates to CASSLGTGYTEAFF.

As to this clone: An end of the junction does not agree with germline; a read error may underlie this. V usage is TRBV30 and J usage is TRBJ2-3; the match to TRBD2 covers 13 bases. This CDR3 is built from 13 residues. From germline, CDR1 is GTSNPN and CDR2 SVGIG (reference sequence). CDR3 bases: TGTGCCTGGAGTGTCCGGACTAGCGGGGGAAAAATTTTT. It specifies CAWSVRTSGGKIF. The full variable domain, rest sourced from reference TRBV30 and TRBJ2-3, is SQTIHQWPATLVQPVGSPLSLECTVEGTSNPNLYWYRQAAGRGLQLLFYSVGIGQISSEVPQNLSASRPQDRQFILSSKKLLLSDSGFYLCAWSVRTSGGKIFGPGTRLTVL.

The sample holds a few counts of this clone. In DNA, the CDR3 is TGTGCCAGCAGGACCTACAAAGCGGGGGTCAAAAACATTCAGTACTTC. Translating it yields CASRTYKAGVKNIQYF. The gene calls are TRBV27 and TRBJ2-4; 8 bases align to TRBD2. The germline CDR1 and CDR2 sequences are MNHEY and SMNVEV (reference sequence). The length of the CDR3 is 16 residues. Losses at the gene ends were 6 bases for V and 3 bases for J; bases not matched to a gene: 10.

This clone was detected a few times. The V call is TRBV25-1, the J call TRBJ2-3; 8 nucleotides match TRBD1. CDR3 length: 15 residues. Trimming took 6 bases from V and 1 from J; bases not matched to a gene: 6. Germline-derived CDR1 and CDR2 are MGHDK and SYGVNS. CDR3: CASSLDRAGTDTQYF. Here the CDR3 DNA reads TGTGCCAGCAGCTTGGACAGGGCCGGCACAGATACGCAGTATTTT.

The chain employs TRBV14 and TRBJ2-5; D gene unclear. V lost 8 bases, J lost 3 bases, and 10 bases lay in between. The germline V gene encodes CDR1 SGHDN and CDR2 FVKESK. This CDR3 is built from 12 residues. In nucleotides, the CDR3 is TGTGCCAGCGGACGGGCAGAAGAGACCCAGTACTTC. As protein: CASGRAEETQYF.

The V gene is TRBV18, the J gene TRBJ2-7; 7 bases fit TRBD1. CDR1 is KGHSH and CDR2 is LQKENI in the germline V gene. V shed 2 bases and J 2 bases; nucleotides not matched to a gene: 3. The CDR3 is 14 amino acids. The CDR3, as DNA: TGTGCCAGCTCACCAAGGCAGGGGGCCTACGAGCAGTACTTC. Its translation is CASSPRQGAYEQYF.

The V and J genes are TRBV6-5 and TRBJ1-2, with D tentatively TRBD1 (6 bases). The germline V and J ends were trimmed by 2 bases and 4 bases, with 17 bases remaining between them. This CDR3 region has 16 residues. The V gene's germline CDR1 is MNHEY and CDR2 SVGAGI. In DNA form, the CDR3 reads TGTGCCAGCAGTTACCAGTTTGGGGGACAATCCTATGGCTACACCTTC. This translates into CASSYQFGGQSYGYTF.

The chain uses TRBV7-9 and TRBJ2-5; TRBD2 matches at 7 bases. The CDR3 spans 14 residues. CDR1 SEHNR and CDR2 FQNEAQ come from the germline V gene (reference sequence). V lost 5 bases and J lost 2; bases outside the gene matches: 5. The DNA of the CDR3 is TGTGCCAGCAGCCGAGGACTAGGACAAGAGACCCAGTACTTC. This gives the protein CASSRGLGQETQYF.

As regards this clone: Other DNA sequences in the same sample also yield this CDR3. The V gene is TRBV5-1, the J gene TRBJ1-1; D gene ambiguous. The CDR3 has 13 amino acids. Germline CDR1 and CDR2: SGHRS and YFSETQ. Trimming pared 0 bases from V and 2 bases from J, leaving 5 bases between. The CDR3 DNA reads TGCGCCAGCAGCTTGGACCGAAACACTGAAGCTTTCTTT. Translation: CASSLDRNTEAFF.

The sample holds a few counts of this clone. This chain uses TRBV25-1 with TRBJ2-5; a weak D match, TRBD2 (6 bases). The CDR3 is 16 amino acids. Germline CDR1 MGHDK, CDR2 SYGVNS. V lost 4 bases to trimming and J lost 5 bases, with 20 bases between them. The CDR3: CASSGPEGKIGETQYF. In DNA, the CDR3 is TGTGCCAGCAGTGGCCCGGAGGGTAAAATTGGGGAGACCCAGTACTTC.

On this clone: Other DNA sequences within the sample encode an identical CDR3. The rearrangement links TRBV29-1 to TRBJ2-1; D not resolved. Trimming removed 3 bases at V and 0 bases at J, with 6 bases between. The CDR3 is 13 residues long. Germline values: CDR1 SQVTM, CDR2 ANQGSEA. CDR3 in DNA: TGCAGCGTTGACCGGAGCTCCTACAATGAGCAGTTCTTC. Protein product: CSVDRSSYNEQFF.

This clone was observed a few times. The chain is built from TRBV10-3 and TRBJ2-3; 11 nucleotides align to TRBD2. CDR1 and CDR2 from the germline V gene are ENHRY and SYGVKD. The CDR3 is 16 residues long. With V trimmed by 5 bases and J by 4 bases, 8 bases remained unmatched. CDR3: CAISPTSGGWADTQYF. CDR3 DNA: TGTGCCATCAGTCCAACTAGCGGGGGATGGGCAGATACGCAGTATTTT.

The chain carries TRBV4-1 and TRBJ2-1; D is undetermined. This CDR3 contains 13 residues. The V gene lost 1 base and the J gene lost 7 bases, with 8 bases spanning the gap. The germline CDR1 and CDR2 sequences are MGHRA and YSYEKL. CDR3 residues: CASSQGPVNEQFF. The CDR3 nucleotides read TGCGCCAGCAGCCAAGGGCCAGTGAATGAGCAGTTCTTC.

V and J are TRBV5-4 and TRBJ2-5; D remains unclear. The CDR3 length is 13 residues. V lost 4 bases to trimming and J lost 1 base, with 8 bases between them. Germline V gives CDR1 SGHNT, CDR2 YYREEE (reference sequence). The CDR3: CASSEASQETQYF. The CDR3 coding sequence is TGTGCCAGCAGCGAAGCTTCCCAAGAGACCCAGTACTTC. Together with reference TRBV5-4 and TRBJ2-5, the CDR3 gives the full variable domain: ETGVTQSPTHLIKTRGQQVTLRCSSQSGHNTVSWYQQALGQGPQFIFQYYREEENGRGNFPPRFSGLQFPNYSSELNVNALELDDSALYLCASSEASQETQYFGPGTRLLVL.

This chain uses TRBV15 with TRBJ1-6; D unclear. The CDR3 is made up of 16 amino acids. Germline V gene sequence: CDR1 LNHNV, CDR2 YYDKDF (reference sequence). Trimming removed 0 bases at V and 7 bases at J, with 13 bases between. The CDR3, as DNA: TGTGCCACCAGCAGAGATCGTTCTCGAGTGAATTCACCCCTCCACTTT. It translates to CATSRDRSRVNSPLHF.

The chain recombines TRBV5-1 with TRBJ2-1; D gene uncertain. CDR3 size: 16 residues. The V and J ends lost 0 bases and 1 base respectively, with 11 bases between them. In germline, CDR1 is SGHRS, CDR2 YFSETQ. Here the CDR3 reads CASSLVVGISYNEQFF. In DNA form, the CDR3 reads TGCGCCAGCAGCTTGGTGGTAGGGATATCCTACAATGAGCAGTTCTTC.

This clone occurred a few times. The gene calls are TRBV10-3 and TRBJ2-5; 9 nucleotides align to TRBD2. Germline CDR1 and CDR2: ENHRY and SYGVKD. This CDR3 has 14 amino acids. Unmatched junction bases numbered 2, after V lost 4 bases and J lost 2 bases. CDR3 residues: CAISVLAGQETQYF. The CDR3 coding sequence is TGTGCCATCAGTGTTCTAGCGGGGCAAGAGACCCAGTACTTC.